The table lists the clone carrying this T cell receptor (beta chain) with a few counts. 60 Vbeta and 13 Jbeta primers were used in PCR. Sequenced by immunoSEQ multiplex PCR; TCRdb stores in-frame clones only, minus some. Of under 200,000 clones listed, around 86% are singletons. The record originates from a study of cytomegalovirus exposure and HLA in healthy donors. Germline lookup yields CDR1 SEHNR and CDR2 FQNEAQ (reference sequence). The V segment lost 5 bases and the J segment 7 bases; nucleotides outside the gene matches: 9. This CDR3 region has 15 residues. The sequenced material came from PBMCs. The J gene is TRBJ2-7, the V gene TRBV7-9, with 12 bases identical to TRBD1. This TCR derives from a man in his forties in good health and CMV-seropositive. This CDR3 reads CASSQGQGALGEQYF. Here the CDR3 DNA reads TGTGCCAGCAGCCAGGGACAGGGGGCGCTGGGGGAGCAGTACTTC.